This T cell receptor (beta chain) was recovered during a study of T cells after yellow fever vaccination. Study-level findings and limits: Once the booster was given, most primary-vaccination clones reappeared, at just over 95% for CD4 and over 70% for CD8.

With regard to this clonotype: A much larger clone differs by one base, so this may be a read error.

The V and J ends lost 0 bases and 0 bases respectively, with 14 bases between them. Germline V gives CDR1 LGHNA, CDR2 YSLEER. The CDR3 covers 17 residues. Conversion of TCR transcripts into cDNA relied on 5'RACE template switching, which added a universal primer site and UMIs. TCRdb re-analysed the 5' RACE reads in MiXCR, keeping a single row per CDR3 protein. Found here are 4,500 to 5,000 distinct CDR3 sequences, under 8.5% of them singletons; the top ten hold less than 75%. The receptor was derived from a young man who received the YFV17D yellow fever vaccine. The sequences come from PBMCs, either bulk or a sorted T-cell subset (CD4+, CD8+, memory, or dextramer-sorted; not recorded which), collected about 41 days after the first yellow fever vaccination. J is TRBJ1-1 and V is TRBV4-3, with no clear D. The CDR3 region has the DNA TGCGCCAGCAGCCAAGATTTGTGGAGAAGCTTGAACACTGAAGCTTTCTTT. This codes for CASSQDLWRSLNTEAFF.